This T cell receptor beta chain was identified during a study of blood T cell repertoires in COVID-19. Comment on this clone: An end of the junction does not agree with germline; a read error may underlie this.

The CDR3 runs to 14 residues. CDR1 SGHTA and CDR2 FQGNSA come from the germline V gene. Libraries were prepared by immunoSEQ multiplex PCR; TCRdb keeps only in-frame clonotypes and omits some of them. The table lists some 320,000 clones, roughly 90% of them singletons. Sequenced input: PBMCs or T cells enriched from blood (not recorded which). The chain combines TRBV7-2 with TRBJ2-2; the D gene is possibly TRBD2 (6 bases). This sequence was found in a woman in her fifties or sixties who had been exposed to COVID-19. DNA of the CDR3: TGTGCCAGCAGGTTAGGGGAGGACACCGGGGAGCTGTTTTTT. Amino acids: CASRLGEDTGELFF.